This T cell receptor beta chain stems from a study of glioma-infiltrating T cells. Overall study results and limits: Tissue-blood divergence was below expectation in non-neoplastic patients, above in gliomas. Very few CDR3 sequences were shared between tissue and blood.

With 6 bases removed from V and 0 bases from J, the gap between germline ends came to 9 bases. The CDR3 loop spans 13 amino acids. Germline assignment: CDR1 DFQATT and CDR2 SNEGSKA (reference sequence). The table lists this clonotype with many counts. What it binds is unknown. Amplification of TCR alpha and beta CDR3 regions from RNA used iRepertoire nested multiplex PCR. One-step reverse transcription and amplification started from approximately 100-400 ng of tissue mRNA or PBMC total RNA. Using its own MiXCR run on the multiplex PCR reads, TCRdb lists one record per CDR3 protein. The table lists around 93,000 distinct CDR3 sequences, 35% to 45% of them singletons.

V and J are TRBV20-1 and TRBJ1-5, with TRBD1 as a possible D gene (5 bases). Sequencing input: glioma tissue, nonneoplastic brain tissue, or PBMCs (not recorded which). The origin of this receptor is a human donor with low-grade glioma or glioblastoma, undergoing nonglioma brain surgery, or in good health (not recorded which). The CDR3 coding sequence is TGCAGTGCAAAGACAGATAGCAATCAGCCCCAGCATTTT. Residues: CSAKTDSNQPQHF.